This TCR beta chain was retrieved from a study of blood T cell repertoires in COVID-19. Study summary: Researchers got acute and convalescent COVID-19 samples from the United States, Italy and Spain.

The CDR3 spans 13 residues. Germline CDR1 is LNHDA and CDR2 is SQIVND (reference sequence). After removal of 4 bases from V and 6 bases from J, the junction contained 5 bases not matched to a gene. Grouping used clinical history reported by participants in a survey and questionnaire. Repertoires were generated with immunoSEQ multiplex PCR, while TCRdb's copy carries only in-frame clones and drops some. Of roughly 250,000 clones listed, approximately 90% are singletons. The source material was PBMCs or T cells enriched from blood (not recorded which). This receptor was obtained from a woman aged 35 to 49 with acute COVID-19. This chain joins TRBV19 and TRBJ1-2; TRBD1 matches 7 bases. CDR3 nucleotide sequence: TGTGCCAGTAGTAACCGGGACAGCCATGGCTACACCTTC. This sequence encodes CASSNRDSHGYTF.